This T cell receptor beta chain was captured in a study of beta chain features in type 1 diabetes. General study results and limits: With patients and controls alike, PCR might favor shorter templates to an equal degree. Resolution of whether HLA type affects TCRB rearrangement was not achieved here. Within each of all four CD4+ subsets, Type 1 diabetes patients had TCRB CDR3s that were moderately but significantly shorter.

The isolated RNA, all of it, was reverse transcribed, so expressed TCRB transcripts were what got sequenced. Sequencing was performed with immunoSEQ multiplex PCR; in TCRdb, only in-frame clones are kept and a portion is missing. Of hundreds of thousands of clones listed, more than 12% are singletons. Regarding this clone: What it binds is not known.

The germline gives CDR1 SEHNR, CDR2 FQNEAQ (reference sequence). The V gene lost 11 bases and the J gene lost 1 base, with 14 bases spanning the gap. There are 13 residues in the CDR3. Every single donor gave one heparinised blood draw, and these averaged around 0.12 L. The chain joins TRBV7-9 to TRBJ1-1, with D unclear. The source material was naive CD4+ T cells from blood. This sequence was found in a man aged 18 to 35 with type 1 diabetes. The CDR3 sequence: CAGSLQANTEAFF. Written as DNA, the CDR3 is TGTGCCGGTTCTTTGCAGGCGAACACTGAAGCTTTCTTT.